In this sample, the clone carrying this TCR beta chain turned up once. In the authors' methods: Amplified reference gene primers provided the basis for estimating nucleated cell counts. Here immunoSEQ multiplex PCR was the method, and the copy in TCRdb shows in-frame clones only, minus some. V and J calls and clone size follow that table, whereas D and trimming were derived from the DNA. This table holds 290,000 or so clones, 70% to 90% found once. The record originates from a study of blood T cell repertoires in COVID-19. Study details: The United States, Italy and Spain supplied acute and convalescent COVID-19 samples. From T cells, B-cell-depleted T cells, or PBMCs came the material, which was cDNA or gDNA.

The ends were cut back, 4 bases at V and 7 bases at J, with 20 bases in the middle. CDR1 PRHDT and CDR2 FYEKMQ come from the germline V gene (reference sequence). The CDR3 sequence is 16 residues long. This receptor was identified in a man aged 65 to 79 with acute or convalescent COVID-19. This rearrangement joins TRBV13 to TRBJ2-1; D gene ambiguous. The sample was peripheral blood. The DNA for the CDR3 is TGTGCCAGCAGCTCCAACGGCAGGTCTTTGCATAATGAGCAGTTCTTC. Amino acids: CASSSNGRSLHNEQFF.